A single sample is the source of the 25 T cell receptor beta chains below, sequenced in a study of blood T cell repertoires in COVID-19. The assay was immunoSEQ multiplex PCR, and TCRdb's table has in-frame clones only and misses some. The profile shows around 150,000 clones, about 88% of them singletons. The material sequenced was peripheral blood. The receptors derive from a man aged 18 to 35 with acute or convalescent COVID-19.

V is TRBV24-1 and J is TRBJ2-3; maybe TRBD1 (5 bases). Germline V gives CDR1 KGHDR, CDR2 SFDVKD. V lost 3 bases to trimming and J lost 7 bases, with 13 bases between them. CDR3 length equals 14 residues. The CDR3 DNA follows: TGTGCCACCAGTGATGATTGGGGCCCGAATACGCAGTATTTT. Its protein is CATSDDWGPNTQYF.

The genes are TRBV12-5 and TRBJ1-6; D gene ambiguous. The CDR3 has 15 residues. From germline, CDR1 is LGHNT and CDR2 FRNRAP. The V gene lost 0 bases and the J gene lost 7 bases, with 10 bases spanning the gap. The CDR3 coding sequence is TGTGCTAGTGGTTTGGTACTGGGAGGAAATTCACCCCTCCACTTT. This sequence encodes CASGLVLGGNSPLHF.

The rearrangement joins TRBV18 to TRBJ2-3; maybe TRBD2 (6 bases). Germline CDR1 and CDR2: KGHSH and LQKENI. This CDR3 is built from 14 residues. The V and J ends lost 5 bases and 4 bases respectively, with 13 bases between them. The CDR3 sequence is CASSVGSGPDTQYF. The CDR3 nucleotides read TGTGCCAGCTCAGTTGGAAGCGGGCCAGATACGCAGTATTTT. Filled out from reference TRBV18 and TRBJ2-3, the complete variable domain reads NAGVMQNPRHLVRRRGQEARLRCSPMKGHSHVYWYRQLPEEGLKFMVYLQKENIIDESGMPKERFSAEFPKEGPSILRIQQVVRGDSAAYFCASSVGSGPDTQYFGPGTRLTVL.

The J gene is TRBJ1-2, the V gene TRBV2; 9 bases map to TRBD1. CDR1 SNHLY and CDR2 FYNNEI come from the germline V gene. After removal of 7 bases from V and 6 bases from J, the junction contained 3 bases not matched to a gene. The CDR3 consists of 12 residues. CDR3 protein: CASTGQGDGYTF. The CDR3 nucleotides read TGTGCCAGCACGGGACAGGGTGATGGCTACACCTTC.

The CDR3 sequence: CASSLRGRETQYF. The CDR3 nucleotides read TGCGCCAGCAGCTTGCGAGGTAGAGAGACCCAGTACTTC. The rearrangement joins TRBV5-1 to TRBJ2-5; D gene uncertain. This CDR3 is built from 13 residues. Germline values: CDR1 SGHRS, CDR2 YFSETQ. Trimming stripped 1 base from V and 4 bases from J, with 8 bases between.

The J gene is TRBJ1-1, the V gene TRBV6-5, with a tentative D call TRBD1 (6 bases). There are 12 residues in the CDR3. CDR1 is MNHEY and CDR2 is SVGAGI in the germline V gene. Between the trimmed V and J ends, which lost 11 bases and 4 bases, there was a span of 14 bases. CDR3 bases: TGTGCCGCAGAGACCAGGGGCACTGAAGCTTTCTTT. This gives the protein CAAETRGTEAFF.

The chain recombines TRBV10-1 with TRBJ2-3; 7 bases map to TRBD2. CDR1 and CDR2 from the germline V gene are WNHNN and SYGVQD (reference sequence). This CDR3 region has 12 residues. With 6 bases clipped from V and 9 bases from J, the junction kept 6 bases outside the gene matches. The chain's CDR3 is CASSHLGGTQYF. The DNA for the CDR3 is TGCGCCAGCAGCCACCTCGGGGGGACGCAGTATTTT.

J is TRBJ1-4 and V is TRBV7-2; TRBD1 matches at 7 bases. Losses at the gene ends were 5 bases for V and 1 base for J; bases not matched to a gene: 4. Germline V gene data show CDR1 as SGHTA and CDR2 as FQGNSA. The CDR3 has 15 amino acids. The DNA of the CDR3 is TGTGCCAGCAGCACCCGACAGGGAACTAATGAAAAACTGTTTTTT. Protein: CASSTRQGTNEKLFF. Looking up the rest from reference TRBV7-2 and TRBJ1-4 gives the full variable domain: GAGVSQSPSNKVTEKGKDVELRCDPISGHTALYWYRQSLGQGLEFLIYFQGNSAPDKSGLPSDRFSAERTGGSVSTLTIQRTQQEDSAVYLCASSTRQGTNEKLFFGSGTQLSVL.

The rearrangement uses TRBV7-2 and TRBJ2-2, with 9 bases aligning to TRBD2. CDR1 SGHTA and CDR2 FQGNSA come from the germline V gene. This CDR3 is built from 16 residues. Germline trimming cut 1 base from V and 5 bases from J; bases unmatched to any gene: 5. The CDR3 DNA is TGTGCCAGCAGCTTAGAGGGCCTAGCGGGGACCGGGGAGCTGTTTTTT. It yields the protein CASSLEGLAGTGELFF.

V usage is TRBV5-1 and J usage is TRBJ2-1; TRBD1 matches 10 bases. The V gene's germline CDR1 is SGHRS and CDR2 YFSETQ. Trimming removed 4 bases from V and 4 bases from J; junction bases left unmatched: 2. This CDR3 has 14 amino acids. The CDR3 DNA is TGCGCCAGCAGCGGGGGACAGGGGTACAATGAGCAGTTCTTC. As protein: CASSGGQGYNEQFF.

J is TRBJ2-5 and V is TRBV28, with D maybe TRBD1 (6 bases). Trimming took off 8 bases at V and 5 bases at J, with 12 bases between the two ends. Germline V gene data show CDR1 as MDHEN and CDR2 as SYDVKM. This CDR3 has 12 amino acids. The CDR3 DNA reads as TGTGCCAGCCGCACAAGGGGGGAGACCCAGTACTTC. Its translation is CASRTRGETQYF.

This clone is a singleton in its sample. This chain uses TRBV30 with TRBJ1-2, with a weak D call TRBD1 (5 bases). The CDR3 has 14 amino acids. V gave up 5 bases and J gave up 6 bases, with 19 bases separating them. The V gene's germline CDR1 is GTSNPN and CDR2 SVGIG (reference sequence). The CDR3 sequence: CAWGPPGGLDGYTF. The CDR3 coding sequence is TGTGCCTGGGGCCCTCCGGGGGGTTTAGATGGCTACACCTTC.

The genes are TRBV7-3 and TRBJ1-2; no reliable D call. From germline, CDR1 is SGHTA and CDR2 FQGTGA. V was cut by 5 bases and J by 4 bases, with 11 bases left in between. The CDR3 loop spans 13 amino acids. In DNA form, the CDR3 reads TGTGCCAGCAGCCTCTCACCCGGCTATGGCTACACCTTC. Translated, it gives CASSLSPGYGYTF.

V is TRBV23-1 and J is TRBJ1-2, with D maybe TRBD1 (6 bases). TRBV23-1 is recorded as an ORF, its role being uncertain. V dropped 2 bases and J dropped 12 bases, with 7 bases sitting between them. The CDR3 spans 10 residues. CDR3 region: CASSQAGDTF. The CDR3 coding sequence is TGCGCCAGCAGTCAAGCAGGGGACACCTTC.

The V call is TRBV11-2, the J call TRBJ1-1; tentatively, D is TRBD1 (5 bases). CDR3 length: 12 residues. Germline assignment: CDR1 SGHAT and CDR2 FQNNGV. Trimming removed 4 bases at V and 6 bases at J, with 9 bases between. CDR3 in DNA: TGTGCCAGCAGCTCGAAAGGGGCTGAAGCTTTCTTT. Translating gives CASSSKGAEAFF. Full variable domain (missing parts from reference TRBV11-2 and TRBJ1-1): EAGVAQSPRYKIIEKRQSVAFWCNPISGHATLYWYQQILGQGPKLLIQFQNNGVVDDSQLPKDRFSAERLKGVDSTLKIQPAKLEDSAVYLCASSSKGAEAFFGQGTRLTVV.

This sequence joins TRBV6-5 and TRBJ1-1, with TRBD1 matching over 9 bases. V was clipped by 8 bases and J by 0 bases; unmatched bases: 7. Germline V gene sequence: CDR1 MNHEY, CDR2 SVGAGI. This CDR3 region has 15 residues. CDR3 nucleotide sequence: TGTGCCAGCCCCGGGACAGGGCCCATGAACACTGAAGCTTTCTTT. Translation gives CASPGTGPMNTEAFF.

The rearrangement joins TRBV6-5 to TRBJ1-1, with 8 bases aligning to TRBD1. The CDR3 runs to 15 residues. Germline V gene data show CDR1 as MNHEY and CDR2 as SVGAGI. The J segment lost 8 bases and the V segment lost 2 bases, leaving 10 bases of the junction unmatched. For the CDR3, the DNA is TGTGCCAGCAGTTACACCACAGGGGGTGTATCCGAAGCTTTCTTT. It is translated as CASSYTTGGVSEAFF.

The V call is TRBV5-1, the J call TRBJ2-2, with 7 bases aligning to TRBD2. With V trimmed by 4 bases and J by 5 bases, 8 bases remained unmatched. Germline lookup yields CDR1 SGHRS and CDR2 YFSETQ. This CDR3 is built from 15 residues. CDR3 sequence (DNA): TGCGCCAGCAGCCTGGGGGTAGCGGGTACCGGGGAGCTGTTTTTT. Its protein product is CASSLGVAGTGELFF. The full variable domain, completed using reference TRBV5-1 and TRBJ2-2, is KAGVTQTPRYLIKTRGQQVTLSCSPISGHRSVSWYQQTPGQGLQFLFEYFSETQRNKGNFPGRFSGRQFSNSRSEMNVSTLELGDSALYLCASSLGVAGTGELFFGEGSRLTVL.

The CDR3 is CASSLGQGVRAGELFF. DNA for the CDR3: TGTGCCAGCAGCTTGGGGCAGGGGGTGAGGGCCGGGGAGCTGTTTTTT. This rearrangement joins TRBV5-6 to TRBJ2-2, with 7 bases identical to TRBD1. Trimming at V came to 0 bases and at J to 6 bases, leaving 8 bases not matched to a gene. The germline CDR1 and CDR2 sequences are SGHDT and YYEEEE. The CDR3 is 16 residues long.

The V and J genes are TRBV19 and TRBJ2-1; the D gene is possibly TRBD1 (6 bases). Trimming cost V 7 bases and J 8 bases, with 12 bases left between them. There are 12 residues in the CDR3. The germline CDR1 and CDR2 sequences are LNHDA and SQIVND (reference sequence). The CDR3 DNA is TGTGCCAGTAATCAGGGGTGGGATGAGCAGTTCTTC. It specifies CASNQGWDEQFF.

The J gene is TRBJ1-2, the V gene TRBV10-2; tentative D call: TRBD1 (6 bases). This CDR3 is built from 16 residues. Germline V gene data show CDR1 as WSHSY and CDR2 as SAAADI. The V end lost 1 base, the J end lost 1 base, and 13 bases lay between the germline ends. The DNA for the CDR3 is TGCGCCAGCAGTGAGTACGCGGGGGCGTATAACTATGGCTACACCTTC. Translating it yields CASSEYAGAYNYGYTF.

The gene calls are TRBV4-1 and TRBJ2-1, with TRBD1 matching over 7 bases. The CDR3 loop spans 15 amino acids. J was trimmed by 5 bases and V by 0 bases; bases with no gene match: 4. Germline values: CDR1 MGHRA, CDR2 YSYEKL. The CDR3 DNA follows: TGCGCCAGCAGCCAAGACAGGGGGACGCACAATGAGCAGTTCTTC. Protein sequence: CASSQDRGTHNEQFF.

There are a few counts of this clone. The J gene is TRBJ1-1, the V gene TRBV6-5; D is possibly TRBD1 (6 bases). Trimming stripped 6 bases from V and 1 base from J, with 9 bases between. This CDR3 region has 13 residues. CDR1 and CDR2 from the germline V gene are MNHEY and SVGAGI. The CDR3 DNA reads as TGTGCCAGCAGGCGGACAGAGAACACTGAAGCTTTCTTT. Translated, it gives CASRRTENTEAFF.

The V gene is TRBV9, the J gene TRBJ1-4; 7 nucleotides match TRBD1. V trimming: 0 bases; J trimming: 8 bases; junction bases outside the gene matches: 13. The CDR3 length is 17 residues. Per germline, CDR1 SGDLS and CDR2 YYNGEE. The CDR3 protein is CASSVAPSTGEGEKLFF. CDR3 DNA: TGTGCCAGCAGCGTAGCTCCCAGTACAGGGGAAGGGGAAAAACTGTTTTTT.

The rearrangement uses TRBV19 and TRBJ1-5, with TRBD1 identical over 12 bases. The V and J ends lost 8 bases and 0 bases, in that order; junction bases with no gene match: 5. This CDR3 spans 16 amino acids. Per the germline V gene, CDR1 is LNHDA and CDR2 is SQIVND (reference sequence). The CDR3 coding sequence is TGTGCCAGTCGGGACAGGGGGCCCTATAGCAATCAGCCCCAGCATTTT. It codes for CASRDRGPYSNQPQHF.